This TCR beta chain is from a study of vaccination and CD4 T cells after COVID-19 (dated by TCRdb to between 2021 and 2024). Broadly, across the study: Every convalescent patient had a positive nasal swab PCR test for SARS-CoV-2, with mild disease in roughly 10 patients and severe disease in one. The convalescent cohort included six males and four females, with two Hispanic individuals, seven Caucasians, two Asians and one multiracial person. Two doses of either the Pfizer-BioNTech BNT162b2 vaccine (n=8) or the Moderna mRNA-1273 vaccine (n=2) were administered to participants. Post-COVID blood samples from convalescent patients were collected a median of roughly 100 days after diagnosis, with a range of roughly 35 to 170 days. Post-vaccine blood samples were taken a median of approximately 70 days after the second vaccine dose, with a range of 14 to 241 days. For stimulating the cultures, overlapping spike peptide pools were used, derived from SARS-CoV-2 as well as from the common cold coronaviruses HCoV-NL63, HCoV-OC43 and HCoV-229E. In control cultures, a CEFX viral epitope pool was used as positive control, an HIV-1 Nef peptide pool was used as negative control, or no peptide was added. The spike-specific CD4+ TCR repertoire was compared before and after mRNA vaccination in over nine COVID-19 convalescent patients and several infection-naive healthy vaccine recipients.

Summary of the overall study and its limitations: Among convalescent patients, a median about 87% of the SARS-CoV-2-reactive clones seen after vaccination appeared only after vaccination, which suggests priming specific to the vaccine. Although the median number of SARS-CoV-2-reactive clonotypes went up from some 23 after infection to 30 to 45 after vaccination, the increase was not significant. The study included relatively few convalescent patients and did not analyze early timepoints after natural infection. Of the vaccine-specific clones in convalescent patients, 304 of 307, or nearly all, reacted only to SARS-CoV-2 spike and did not cross-react with common cold coronaviruses.

Libraries were made using PCR. TCR sequencing of DNA from cultured CD4+ T cells used the Oncomine TCR Beta short-read assay at the Johns Hopkins FTIC core. Genomic DNA was extracted from the cultured CD4+ T cells with the QIAamp micro DNA kit. Oncomine TCR Beta libraries from cultured CD4+ T cells were pooled with unique dual indexes and sequenced on an Illumina iSeq 100. Turning to the authors' computational methods: Non-productive sequences were removed, and CDR3s not starting with C, not ending with F or W, or shorter than 7 amino acids were discarded. The MANAFEST web application was used to identify antigen-specific clonotypes by comparing peptide-stimulated wells against reference wells and other culture wells. Positive clones required FDR below 0.05, an odds ratio above 5, and productive frequency above 0.1% in at least two of three replicate wells. Clonotypes that were significantly expanded in both SARS-CoV-2 spike wells and at least one common cold coronavirus spike condition were defined as cross-reactive. Using R version 3.6.1, CDR3 homology was evaluated through Levenshtein distances (stringdist) along with unrooted phylogenetic trees (ape). TCRdb trimmed public reads at Q25 via fastp, called clones via MiXCR and kept in-frame beta chains. Rows are combined by CDR3 protein, so each entry shows the most common genes and DNA. These V and J calls rely on TCRdb rather than the paper's analysis. For this sample there are about 10,000 distinct CDR3 sequences; roughly two thirds appear just once. The ten most abundant clones make up around 28% of the sample.

This clonotype has a handful of counts. No antigen is known for it. One base away there is no much larger clone; base qualities are not given. What the treatment or condition label conveys for this sample: approximately nine-day PBMC culture with coronavirus spike peptide pools or control peptides (ViraFEST assay). The ViraFEST assay was used in the study, in which antigen-specific T cells were expanded with peptide pools and expanded clonotypes were subsequently identified by TCR sequencing. Positive SARS-CoV-2 PCR tests in the convalescent patients dated from March to December 2020, before Alpha, Beta and Delta variants emerged in the United States. PBMCs were cultured at around 2 million per well in IMDM supplemented with around 5.5% human AB serum and approximately 10 IU/ml IL-2, with 9.5 to 10 ug/ml peptide pools added. Half of the culture medium was replaced with fresh IL-2-containing medium on days 3 and 7. After nine to eleven days of culture, CD4+ T cells were isolated by negative selection with the EasySep CD4+ T cell isolation kit. Ficoll-Paque Plus gradient centrifugation was used to isolate PBMCs from whole blood, and the isolated PBMCs were then either used fresh or cryopreserved at -140C. Triplicate wells were generally used for each culture condition.

Inclusive of the bounding cysteine and phenylalanine, the CDR3 is 13 residues long. Only the CDR3 region is kept as DNA, spanning 39 bases read in frame from base 1. CDR1 and CDR2 are drawn from the germline V gene (reference sequence): MNHEY, SMNVEV. The junction shows trimming of 8 bases on V and 5 bases on J, and the gene matches do not reach 8 bases of it. The sequencing sample was made of CD4+ T cells from blood, cultured in vitro. The clonotype comes from a human donor who had recovered from COVID-19. The chain is encoded by TRBV27 joined to TRBJ2-5; a stretch of 7 junction bases matches TRBD1. This receptor has the CDR3 CASRGQTEETQYF. The nucleotide sequence reads TGTGCCAGCCGGGGACAGACCGAGGAGACCCAGTACTTC.